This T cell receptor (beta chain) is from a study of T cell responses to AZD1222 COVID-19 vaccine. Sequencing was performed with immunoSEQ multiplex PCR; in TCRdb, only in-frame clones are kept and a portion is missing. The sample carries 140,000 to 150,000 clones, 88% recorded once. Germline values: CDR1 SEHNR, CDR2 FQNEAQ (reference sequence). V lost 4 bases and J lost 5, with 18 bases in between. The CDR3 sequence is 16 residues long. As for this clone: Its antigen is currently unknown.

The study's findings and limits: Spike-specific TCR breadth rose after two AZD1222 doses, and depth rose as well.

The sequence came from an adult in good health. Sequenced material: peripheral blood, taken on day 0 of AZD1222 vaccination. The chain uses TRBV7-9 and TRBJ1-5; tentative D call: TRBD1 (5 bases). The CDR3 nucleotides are TGTGCCAGCAGCTCGGGGCTCGGTGCGGGGGATCAGCCCCAGCATTTT. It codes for CASSSGLGAGDQPQHF.